Listed here are 25 T cell receptor beta chains from one sample, sequenced in a study of control samples from healthy donors and cancer patients. The table came from immunoSEQ multiplex PCR; TCRdb's copy has only in-frame clones and leaves some out. Here the sample spans 150,000 to 200,000 clones, 80% to 95% being singletons. The sample comprised blood. The receptors were gathered from a woman aged 25 to 39 in good health.

V and J are TRBV7-3 and TRBJ2-3; D is perhaps TRBD2 (6 bases). Trimming removed 0 bases from V and 6 bases from J, with 10 bases in between. CDR1 is SGHTA, CDR2 FQGTGA, per germline. The CDR3 is 14 amino acids. The CDR3 protein is CASSLTGGSDTQYF. The CDR3 DNA is TGTGCCAGCAGCTTAACCGGGGGTTCTGATACGCAGTATTTT.

V is TRBV4-2 and J is TRBJ1-5; possible D gene TRBD1, 5 bases. Germline CDR1 reads LGHNA; CDR2 reads YNFKEQ. CDR3 length: 16 residues. V was shortened by 0 bases and J by 7 bases, with 16 bases between the two germline ends. The CDR3 reads CASSQDPGQGSQPQHF. Here the CDR3 DNA reads TGTGCCAGCAGCCAAGATCCGGGCCAGGGTAGCCAGCCCCAGCATTTT.

In the case of this clone: The junction departs from germline at one end; a sequencing error may be responsible. The chain carries TRBV5-1 and TRBJ1-6; 10 bases are a match to TRBD1. The germline V gene encodes CDR1 SGHRS and CDR2 YFSETQ. The CDR3 length is 16 residues. The CDR3 sequence: CANSLEGTGVNSPLHF. CDR3 DNA: TGCGCCAACAGCTTGGAGGGGACAGGGGTAAATTCACCCCTCCACTTT.

The rearrangement joins TRBV28 to TRBJ1-6, with 7 bases that match TRBD1. The CDR3 totals 14 residues. The germline V gene has CDR1 MDHEN and CDR2 SYDVKM. V dropped 7 bases and J dropped 8; count of bases not matched to a gene: 8. The CDR3 here is CASTKTGRYSPLHF. For the CDR3, the DNA is TGTGCCAGCACCAAGACAGGGAGGTATTCACCCCTCCACTTT.

The chain uses TRBV21-1 and TRBJ2-5; whether TRBD2, the table's D call, matches the DNA was not checked. TRBV21-1 is annotated as a pseudogene. The CDR3 loop spans 13 amino acids. In DNA form, the CDR3 reads TGTGCCAGCAGCAAAGACTGTGAAGAGACCCAGTACTTC. Encoded protein: CASSKDCEETQYF.

The J gene is TRBJ2-1, the V gene TRBV7-2; a possible D gene is TRBD2 (5 bases). CDR1 and CDR2 (germline): SGHTA, FQGNSA. The CDR3 has 13 residues. V was shortened by 5 bases and J by 6 bases, with 11 bases between the two germline ends. The CDR3 DNA sequence: TGTGCCAGCAGCCACGGCCGGGGCAATGAGCAGTTCTTC. Its translation: CASSHGRGNEQFF. Full variable domain (remainder filled in from reference TRBV7-2 and TRBJ2-1): GAGVSQSPSNKVTEKGKDVELRCDPISGHTALYWYRQSLGQGLEFLIYFQGNSAPDKSGLPSDRFSAERTGGSVSTLTIQRTQQEDSAVYLCASSHGRGNEQFFGPGTRLTVL.

V and J are TRBV18 and TRBJ1-1; TRBD1 matches 7 bases. Germline values: CDR1 KGHSH, CDR2 LQKENI. J gave up 1 base and V 3 bases, and 5 bases lay outside the gene matches. This CDR3 is built from 15 residues. This CDR3 is CASSPRQGPNTEAFF. CDR3 in DNA: TGTGCCAGCTCACCTCGACAGGGTCCGAACACTGAAGCTTTCTTT.

V and J are TRBV20-1 and TRBJ2-5, with D possibly being TRBD1 or TRBD2 (5 bases each). V gave up 5 bases and J gave up 5 bases, with 9 bases separating them. The CDR3 totals 11 residues. Germline V lookup: CDR1 DFQATT, CDR2 SNEGSKA (reference sequence). This CDR3 is CSAPWGETQYF. CDR3 bases: TGCAGTGCTCCGTGGGGGGAGACCCAGTACTTC.

The gene calls are TRBV9 and TRBJ2-7; no firm D call. With 3 bases removed from V and 4 bases from J, the gap between germline ends came to 11 bases. Germline-derived CDR1 and CDR2 are SGDLS and YYNGEE. CDR3 length equals 13 residues. The CDR3 reads CASSDPWGYEQYF. CDR3 bases: TGTGCCAGCAGCGACCCCTGGGGTTACGAGCAGTACTTC. Complete variable domain (other parts from reference TRBV9 and TRBJ2-7): DSGVTQTPKHLITATGQRVTLRCSPRSGDLSVYWYQQSLDQGLQFLIQYYNGEERAKGNILERFSAQQFPDLHSELNLSSLELGDSALYFCASSDPWGYEQYFGPGTRLTVT.

The CDR3 DNA is TGTGCCAGCAGTTTCGGGGAGGACAGGTCCTACGAGCAGTACTTC. Protein product: CASSFGEDRSYEQYF. This chain links TRBV27 with TRBJ2-7, with D perhaps TRBD1 (7 bases). CDR3 size: 15 residues. The ends were cut back, 3 bases at V and 1 base at J, with 13 bases in the middle. Germline V gives CDR1 MNHEY, CDR2 SMNVEV (reference sequence).

The chain is built from TRBV9 and TRBJ2-7, with TRBD2 as a possible D gene (5 bases). V lost 0 bases, J lost 3 bases, and 10 bases lay in between. In germline, CDR1 is SGDLS, CDR2 YYNGEE. The CDR3 has 14 amino acids. The CDR3 loop reads CASSVGSANYEQYF. CDR3 DNA: TGTGCCAGCAGCGTAGGTAGCGCGAACTACGAGCAGTACTTC.

V is TRBV7-8 and J is TRBJ2-5; D gene uncertain. Germline-derived CDR1 and CDR2 are SGHVS and FQNEAQ. The CDR3 spans 14 residues. V was cut by 2 bases and J by 2 bases, with 9 bases left in between. Here the CDR3 reads CASSLSGFQETQYF. Written as DNA, the CDR3 is TGTGCCAGCAGCTTATCTGGGTTTCAAGAGACCCAGTACTTC.

The genes are TRBV9 and TRBJ2-3; D is perhaps TRBD1 (5 bases). The CDR3 spans 13 residues. Germline CDR1 and CDR2: SGDLS and YYNGEE. The V end was cut by 4 bases, the J end by 3 bases, with 9 bases between. CDR3: CASSLQVTDTQYF. The CDR3 coding sequence is TGTGCCAGCAGCTTACAGGTAACAGATACGCAGTATTTT. The full variable domain, rest sourced from reference TRBV9 and TRBJ2-3, is DSGVTQTPKHLITATGQRVTLRCSPRSGDLSVYWYQQSLDQGLQFLIQYYNGEERAKGNILERFSAQQFPDLHSELNLSSLELGDSALYFCASSLQVTDTQYFGPGTRLTVL.

This clone occurred a few times. The chain combines TRBV6-6 with TRBJ2-7, with a tentative D call TRBD1 (6 bases). From germline, CDR1 is MNHNY and CDR2 SVGAGI (reference sequence). CDR3 length: 17 amino acids. Trimming stripped 5 bases from V and 0 bases from J, with 20 bases between. The CDR3 DNA is TGTGCCAGCAGTCAAAACCTGGCAGGGGCCAGCTCCTACGAGCAGTACTTC. This codes for CASSQNLAGASSYEQYF.

The chain combines TRBV15 with TRBJ2-5; D possibly corresponds to TRBD1 (5 bases). Trimming left V 1 base short and J 5 bases short, with 11 bases between. The CDR3 is 14 residues long. Germline V gene lookup returns CDR1 LNHNV and CDR2 YYDKDF (reference sequence). CDR3 nucleotide sequence: TGTGCCACCAGCAGAGCAGGGTCAGGGGAGACCCAGTACTTC. Protein: CATSRAGSGETQYF.

The chain joins TRBV29-1 to TRBJ2-7; 10 nucleotides line up with TRBD2. The CDR3 has 13 amino acids. From germline, CDR1 is SQVTM and CDR2 ANQGSEA. The trim removed 4 bases at V and 5 bases at J, leaving 5 bases unmatched. The CDR3 bases are TGCAGCGTTGGGGTAGCGGGAGGAGACGAGCAGTACTTC. Translation gives CSVGVAGGDEQYF.

The chain joins TRBV5-1 to TRBJ2-2; D ambiguous. Trimming shortened V by 5 bases and J by 1 base, and 9 bases separated the two germline ends. This CDR3 has 14 residues. Germline V gives CDR1 SGHRS, CDR2 YFSETQ. CDR3 amino acids: CASSLGWNTGELFF. DNA for the CDR3: TGCGCCAGCAGTCTCGGTTGGAACACCGGGGAGCTGTTTTTT.

The table lists this clone with a count of one. The chain has TRBV6-5 and TRBJ1-3; TRBD1 might be the D (6 bases). Trimming removed 8 bases from V and 0 bases from J, with 11 bases in between. CDR3 length: 14 residues. Germline CDR1 reads MNHEY; CDR2 reads SVGAGI. CDR3 nucleotides: TGTGCCAGCCGGGACACTAGCTCTGGAAACACCATATATTTT. Translation gives CASRDTSSGNTIYF.

The V and J genes are TRBV9 and TRBJ1-6, with D perhaps matching TRBD1 (5 bases). CDR3 size: 14 residues. Trimming shortened V by 0 bases and J by 7 bases, and 8 bases separated the two germline ends. The germline gives CDR1 SGDLS, CDR2 YYNGEE. CDR3: CASSVEGKNSPLHF. CDR3 nucleotide sequence: TGTGCCAGCAGCGTAGAGGGGAAGAATTCACCCCTCCACTTT.

The genes are TRBV29-1 and TRBJ2-2; D call uncertain. The V and J ends lost 7 bases and 2 bases respectively, with 11 bases between them. Germline V gene data show CDR1 as SQVTM and CDR2 as ANQGSEA. The CDR3 spans 13 residues. The CDR3 reads CSAVIQNTGELFF. In nucleotides, the CDR3 is TGCAGCGCCGTCATACAAAACACCGGGGAGCTGTTTTTT.

V gene TRBV5-8 combines with J gene TRBJ2-1; tentative D call: TRBD1 (6 bases). The V gene lost 4 bases and the J gene lost 4 bases, with 12 bases spanning the gap. Germline loops: CDR1 SGHTS, CDR2 YDEGEE. The CDR3 is made up of 14 amino acids. This CDR3 reads CASSRLTGYNEQFF. In DNA form, the CDR3 reads TGTGCCAGCAGCAGATTGACAGGATACAATGAGCAGTTCTTC.

The rearrangement uses TRBV19 and TRBJ2-1; 8 bases are a match to TRBD1. Germline V gives CDR1 LNHDA, CDR2 SQIVND (reference sequence). The CDR3 is 17 residues long. Germline trimming cut 7 bases from V and 3 bases from J; bases unmatched to any gene: 14. Here the CDR3 DNA reads TGTGCCAGTACCCCCTCCCTACAGGGGGTGGTCTACAATGAGCAGTTCTTC. Its protein is CASTPSLQGVVYNEQFF.

This clone was observed a single time. This chain joins TRBV5-4 and TRBJ2-1; D possibly corresponds to TRBD2 (5 bases). The germline V and J ends were trimmed by 0 bases and 0 bases, with 10 bases remaining between them. This CDR3 region has 16 residues. Germline CDR1 SGHNT, CDR2 YYREEE (reference sequence). The CDR3 DNA sequence: TGTGCCAGCAGCTTGGACGGGATTAGCTCCTACAATGAGCAGTTCTTC. Its protein is CASSLDGISSYNEQFF.

The genes are TRBV3-1 (or the pseudogene TRBV3-2) and TRBJ1-6, with 11 bases that match TRBD1. The J segment lost 5 bases and the V segment lost 1 base, leaving 7 bases of the junction unmatched. This CDR3 comprises 18 residues. Germline V gives CDR1 LGHDT, CDR2 YNNKEL (reference sequence). The CDR3 is CASSQGGGTGGNNSPLHF. In DNA, the CDR3 is TGTGCCAGCAGCCAAGGAGGTGGGACAGGGGGTAATAATTCACCCCTCCACTTT.

The rearrangement links TRBV30 to TRBJ2-5, with TRBD1 matching 8 bases. Per the germline V gene, CDR1 is GTSNPN and CDR2 is SVGIG (reference sequence). Unmatched junction bases numbered 15, after V lost 4 bases and J lost 2 bases. The CDR3 length is 17 residues. CDR3 residues: CAWTYDRGRRVQETQYF. The CDR3 bases are TGTGCCTGGACTTATGACAGGGGTCGCCGGGTTCAAGAGACCCAGTACTTC.